A selection of T cell receptor beta chains follows, all from one sample in a study of T cells in Graves' hyperthyroidism and ophthalmopathy. A single record per CDR3 protein comes from TCRdb applying MiXCR to the multiplex PCR reads. This table holds hundreds of thousands of distinct CDR3 sequences, 13% to 15% found once. Material for sequencing was blood. These receptors were collected from a woman aged 45-65 years with Graves' ophthalmopathy. Each CDR3 is given with its conserved first and last residue. Some rows have no size entry. The others give once, few or many, or a class for an expanded clone.

clone_size	v_call	cdr3_aa
few	TRBV6-1	CASSVPGSNQPQHF
many	TRBV30	CAWSKPTGKVTEAFF
many	TRBV5-6	CASSPGLAGRNTQYF
many	TRBV24-1	CATSEYGTTPYNEQFF
many	TRBV20-1	CSATGEGMQPQHF
many	TRBV5-4	CASSLVGALSYEQYF
NA	TRBV19	CASRTMGQAMNTEAFF
NA	TRBV2	CASSTGEAGANVLTF
many	TRBV20-1	CSARMVGWEERTYEQYF
NA	TRBV19	CASSSPGVNLGELFF
NA	TRBV12-3/TRBV12-4	CASRRTEAFF
NA	TRBV20-1	CSARSDTALGYTF
many	TRBV28	CASSLQGSNYGYTF
many	TRBV27	CASSPIRRPYSNQPQHF
many	TRBV12-3/TRBV12-4	CASSSVSPTDTQYF
NA	TRBV12-3/TRBV12-4	CASSPDRVSFEQFF
NA	TRBV27	CASSPNRAPIYNSPLHF
NA	TRBV5-1	CASSFELVGELFF
many	TRBV6-1	CASRRGRQATDTQYF
many	TRBV13	CASSYESRAAGVDTGELFF
many	TRBV12-3/TRBV12-4	CASTPGLEGGSPLHF
many	TRBV20-1	CSAQGLHHTDTQYF
NA	TRBV3-1	CASSQDSITPSTGELFF
many	TRBV20-1	CSASDRGRETQYF
NA	TRBV4-2	CASSQDSSSGNTIYF
few	TRBV4-2	CASSQDLTEGGQFF
few	TRBV6-2/TRBV6-3	CASTSVSGQETQYF
many	TRBV3-1	CASSPRQGVSYEQYF
few	TRBV12-3/TRBV12-4	CTSSLRRPIEAFF
NA	TRBV4-3	CASSQDRSDTQYF
many	TRBV28	CAATEGLAGTDTQYF
many	TRBV2	CASSEQGATNYGYTF
few	TRBV12-3/TRBV12-4	CASSSHGDSYEQYF
NA	TRBV6-1	CASSKGTVNYEQYF
NA	TRBV4-2	CASSQVSLQTRGNTIYF
NA	TRBV4-3	CASSQDMASKAFF
NA	TRBV5-1	CASSEQGAQFF
many	TRBV6-2/TRBV6-3	CASSYYRRGGGYGYTF
NA	TRBV9	CASSVVETGDSPLHF
few	TRBV25-1	CASSAGGQIDTEAFF